One and the same sample provided the 14 T cell receptor beta chains below, sequenced in a study of T cells in Graves' hyperthyroidism and ophthalmopathy. The CDR3 regions of TCR beta were amplified from RNA transcripts. The HTBI primer set drove a first-round RT-PCR of the TCR CDR3. TCRdb ran MiXCR on the multiplex PCR reads and lists one entry per CDR3 protein. The sample has around 690,000 distinct CDR3 sequences, roughly 20% seen once; the top ten hold roughly a third. Material: blood. These receptors originate from a man aged 25 to 40 with Graves' ophthalmopathy.

The table lists this clonotype with a few counts. This sequence joins TRBV7-8 and TRBJ2-5, with D possibly TRBD2 on 7 matching bases. Germline CDR1 is SGHVS and CDR2 is FQNEAQ. The CDR3 spans 21 residues. V was shortened by 2 bases and J by 0 bases, with 28 bases between the two germline ends. The CDR3 sequence: CASSLNIGGGRKGRDQETQYF. CDR3 coding DNA: TGTGCCAGCAGCTTAAATATTGGGGGGGGGCGTAAGGGGAGAGACCAAGAGACCCAGTACTTC. Looking up the rest from reference TRBV7-8 and TRBJ2-5 gives the full variable domain: GAGVSQSPRYKVAKRGQDVALRCDPISGHVSLFWYQQALGQGPEFLTYFQNEAQLDKSGLPSDRFFAERPEGSVSTLKIQRTQQEDSAVYLCASSLNIGGGRKGRDQETQYFGPGTRLLVL.

Only one count was recorded for this clonotype. CDR3 sequence: CATSKEYSNQPQHF. Written as DNA, the CDR3 is TGTGCCACCAGCAAAGAGTATAGCAATCAGCCCCAGCATTTT. V usage is TRBV15 and J usage is TRBJ1-5; D unresolved. The V end was cut by 4 bases, the J end by 0 bases, with 7 bases between. Germline V gives CDR1 LNHNV, CDR2 YYDKDF (reference sequence). The CDR3 has 14 amino acids.

The chain's CDR3 is CSAGQLAGGPIGELFF. CDR3 nucleotide sequence: TGCAGTGCTGGACAACTAGCGGGAGGGCCTATTGGGGAGCTGTTTTTT. This sequence joins TRBV20-1 and TRBJ2-2, with 13 bases identical to TRBD2. This CDR3 has 16 amino acids. The V gene end was trimmed by 5 bases and the J gene end by 8 bases; junction bases not matched to a gene: 11. From germline, CDR1 is DFQATT and CDR2 SNEGSKA (reference sequence).

The DNA of the CDR3 is TGTGCCAGCTTCGACGTCTTCGGTGGTCAAGAGACCCAGTACTTC. Encoded protein: CASFDVFGGQETQYF. The chain carries TRBV28 and TRBJ2-5; D is unclear. Trimming took 8 bases from V and 2 from J, leaving 18 bases between them. CDR1 and CDR2 (germline): MDHEN, SYDVKM. This CDR3 is built from 15 residues.

This clonotype turned up a few times. The chain combines TRBV6-2 or TRBV6-3 with TRBJ2-1; D is uncertain. From germline, CDR1 is MNHEY and CDR2 SVGEGT. CDR3 size: 15 residues. V was shortened by 6 bases and J by 5 bases, with 17 bases between the two germline ends. CDR3 nucleotide sequence: TGTGCCAGCAGCTTACTCTCCTTAGAAAACAATGAGCAGTTCTTC. This sequence encodes CASSLLSLENNEQFF.

This clonotype appeared a few times. The gene calls are TRBV29-1 and TRBJ2-1, with D perhaps given as TRBD1 or TRBD2 (5 bases each). CDR3 length: 12 residues. Trimming cost V 8 bases and J 7 bases, with 15 bases left between them. CDR1 and CDR2 from the germline V gene are SQVTM and ANQGSEA. This CDR3 is CSFSHWGNEQFF. The CDR3 coding sequence is TGCAGCTTTTCCCACTGGGGGAATGAGCAGTTCTTC.

V and J are TRBV7-3 and TRBJ1-1; unclear D gene. The CDR3 consists of 13 residues. The V gene lost 8 bases and the J gene lost 1 base, with 11 bases spanning the gap. Looked up from germline, CDR1 is SGHTA and CDR2 is FQGTGA. CDR3 in amino acids: CASGEAANTEAFF. The CDR3 nucleotides read TGTGCCAGCGGGGAGGCGGCGAACACTGAAGCTTTCTTT.

CDR3 nucleotide sequence: TGTGCCAGCAGCCAAGGGCTAGATTTTGAGCAGTTCTTC. Translating gives CASSQGLDFEQFF. The gene calls are TRBV3-1 and TRBJ2-1; D is unresolved. The V end was cut by 1 base, the J end by 9 bases, with 10 bases between. The CDR3 runs to 13 residues. Germline V gives CDR1 LGHDT, CDR2 YNNKEL (reference sequence).

This clonotype was seen at least ten times. The chain couples TRBV7-2 to TRBJ2-7; D perhaps matches TRBD2 (6 bases). Germline CDR1 reads SGHTA; CDR2 reads FQGNSA. The CDR3 loop spans 14 amino acids. The V end was cut by 3 bases, the J end by 6 bases, with 15 bases between. CDR3 sequence: CASSLLRGSVEQYF. CDR3 coding DNA: TGTGCCAGCAGCTTGCTACGGGGGAGTGTCGAGCAGTACTTC.

This clonotype was counted a few times. The V and J genes are TRBV6-8 and TRBJ1-5; D remains unclear. Trimming cost V 8 bases and J 10 bases, with 15 bases left between them. This CDR3 is built from 12 residues. Germline assignment: CDR1 MNHGY and CDR2 SAAAGT. This chain's CDR3 is CASQRYGRPQHF. The CDR3 DNA reads as TGTGCCAGCCAACGCTATGGACGACCCCAGCATTTT.

This chain links TRBV19 with TRBJ2-5; the D call may be TRBD1 or TRBD2 (5 bases each). The germline V gene has CDR1 LNHDA and CDR2 SQIVND (reference sequence). V dropped 5 bases and J dropped 4 bases, with 17 bases sitting between them. The CDR3 is 15 residues long. CDR3 protein: CASSVWGSERETQYF. DNA of the CDR3: TGTGCCAGTAGTGTTTGGGGGTCCGAAAGAGAGACCCAGTACTTC.

Notes on this clonotype: This may arise from a read error, as a much more abundant clone is one base away. The chain links TRBV3-1 to TRBJ1-4, with D tentatively TRBD1 (5 bases). The CDR3 length is 12 residues. The germline gives CDR1 LGHDT, CDR2 YNNKEL (reference sequence). The chain's CDR3 is CASSRGNEKLSF. The CDR3 DNA reads as TGTGCCAGCAGCCGGGGGAATGAAAAACTGTCTTTT.

Many counts were recorded for this clonotype. The DNA of the CDR3 is TGTGCCAGCAGCTCCCCCCAGGGCGTCCCGAGGCACGAGCAGTACTTC. Its translation is CASSSPQGVPRHEQYF. The chain joins TRBV7-9 to TRBJ2-7; possible D gene TRBD1, 5 bases. V was pared by 4 bases and J by 5 bases, with 21 bases between. The CDR3 extends over 16 amino acids. The germline V gene has CDR1 SEHNR and CDR2 FQNEAQ (reference sequence).

The genes are TRBV12-3 or TRBV12-4 and TRBJ2-7; 8 bases match TRBD2. Germline trimming cut 7 bases from V and 0 bases from J; bases unmatched to any gene: 8. This CDR3 comprises 15 residues. The CDR3 DNA reads as TGTGCCAGCAATTTCCGGGAGGGCCGCTCCTACGAGCAGTACTTC. This translates into CASNFREGRSYEQYF.